The 7 T cell receptor beta chains reported below all come from one sample, sequenced in a study of T-cell reconstitution after alpha-beta-depleted transplantation in children. Preparation of the TCRbeta library involved a method that used unique molecular identifiers. One entry per CDR3 protein results from TCRdb running MiXCR on the PCR reads. The top ten clones hold around 10% of a sample with more than 250,000 distinct CDR3 sequences, over 8% of them seen once. Sequencing was performed on PBMCs from the stem cell graft donor, taken from the stem cell graft. These receptors all come from a human donor who donated a stem cell graft to a child with SCID.

The chain couples TRBV27 to TRBJ2-2; D uncertain. Trimming shortened V by 7 bases and J by 5 bases, and 17 bases separated the two germline ends. This CDR3 region has 15 residues. CDR1 is MNHEY, CDR2 SMNVEV, per germline (reference sequence). The chain's CDR3 is CASTPRPRNTGELFF. The CDR3 DNA is TGTGCCAGCACCCCCAGGCCTAGAAATACCGGGGAGCTGTTTTTT.

V usage is TRBV15 and J usage is TRBJ2-7; 8 bases match TRBD1. CDR3 length: 16 amino acids. Germline V gives CDR1 LNHNV, CDR2 YYDKDF (reference sequence). J lost 0 bases, V lost 2 bases, and 6 bases had no gene match. CDR3 sequence: CATSRLGQGASYEQYF. As DNA, the CDR3 is TGTGCCACCAGCAGACTGGGGCAGGGGGCCTCCTACGAGCAGTACTTC.

This clonotype was seen at least ten times. The chain employs TRBV5-1 and TRBJ2-2; the D gene is possibly TRBD1 (6 bases). The germline gives CDR1 SGHRS, CDR2 YFSETQ. The ends were cut back, 1 base at V and 2 bases at J, with 12 bases in the middle. This CDR3 has 16 residues. CDR3 protein: CASSLSGQLNTGELFF. CDR3 DNA: TGCGCCAGCAGCTTGAGTGGACAGCTCAACACCGGGGAGCTGTTTTTT.

CDR3 nucleotide sequence: TGTGCCAGCAGCCGTAGCGCCGGGGGACTCCAATACGAGCAGTACTTC. It yields the protein CASSRSAGGLQYEQYF. This sequence joins TRBV7-8 and TRBJ2-7; D perhaps matches TRBD2 (6 bases). CDR1 is SGHVS and CDR2 is FQNEAQ in the germline V gene. Between the trimmed V and J ends, which lost 5 bases and 4 bases, there was a span of 21 bases. The CDR3 has 16 amino acids.

This chain links TRBV9 with TRBJ2-2, with 8 bases lining up with TRBD2. This CDR3 region has 17 residues. V was pared by 4 bases and J by 4 bases, with 12 bases of the junction left unmatched. The germline V gene encodes CDR1 SGDLS and CDR2 YYNGEE. CDR3 bases: TGTGCCAGCAGCAAAGCGGGGGCCCCTATTCCCACCGGGGAGCTGTTTTTT. Translating it yields CASSKAGAPIPTGELFF.

This clonotype was recorded a few times. The gene calls are TRBV12-3 or TRBV12-4 and TRBJ1-1; no clear D gene. This CDR3 has 14 residues. The V gene lost 3 bases and the J gene lost 4 bases, with 12 bases spanning the gap. This CDR3 is CASSFGWRSTEAFF. DNA for the CDR3: TGTGCCAGCAGTTTTGGGTGGCGAAGCACTGAAGCTTTCTTT.

This clonotype has a handful of counts. V usage is TRBV7-8 and J usage is TRBJ2-3; TRBD1 or TRBD2 may be the D gene (6 bases each). Trimming took 5 bases from V and 4 from J, leaving 16 bases between them. Per germline, CDR1 SGHVS and CDR2 FQNEAQ. The CDR3 runs to 15 residues. The CDR3 DNA sequence: TGTGCCAGCAGCCCCATAACGGGGGCAGCAGATACGCAGTATTTT. This gives the protein CASSPITGAADTQYF.